This is a list of T cell receptor beta chains from one sample in a study of blood T cells in healthy people across ages. TCRdb processed the 5' RACE reads anew with MiXCR; each CDR3 protein has one entry. Of 1.4 million to 1.5 million distinct CDR3 sequences listed, 40% to 50% were seen once; the top ten hold approximately 7.9%. Input material: blood. These receptors all come from a young woman in good health. Both conserved end residues are part of each CDR3. A D gene is named only where the DNA matches it firmly. A clone size is listed for some rows: how often the clone was seen (once, few, many), or a class if it is expanded.

clone size: few
J gene: TRBJ2-1
V gene: TRBV7-9
D gene: TRBD1
CDR3 DNA: TGTGCCAGCAGCTCCTATCGATCAGGGGGCGCGGGCAATGAGCAGTTCTTC
CDR3 protein: CASSSYRSGGAGNEQFF

clone size: -
J gene: TRBJ1-1
V gene: TRBV12-3/TRBV12-4
D gene: TRBD1
CDR3 DNA: TGTGCCAGCAGTTTCCTCGACAGGGTGAACACTGAAGCTTTCTTT
CDR3 protein: CASSFLDRVNTEAFF

clone size: -
J gene: TRBJ2-1
V gene: TRBV20-1
D gene: TRBD2
CDR3 DNA: TGCAGTGTCCGACCGGGACTAGCGGGAGGTAATGAGCAGTTCTTC
CDR3 protein: CSVRPGLAGGNEQFF

clone size: -
J gene: TRBJ1-2
V gene: TRBV28
D gene: -
CDR3 DNA: TGTGCCAGCAGGTCAGGGGTCGACGGCTACACCTTC
CDR3 protein: CASRSGVDGYTF

clone size: -
J gene: TRBJ2-1
V gene: TRBV7-9
D gene: -
CDR3 DNA: TGTGCCAGCAGCGCCGGGCCTCAAGAGACCCAGTTCTTC
CDR3 protein: CASSAGPQETQFF

clone size: -
J gene: TRBJ1-1
V gene: TRBV4-1
D gene: TRBD1
CDR3 DNA: TGCGCCAGCACGACGACAGGGACGGACACTGAAGCTTTCTTT
CDR3 protein: CASTTTGTDTEAFF

clone size: once
J gene: TRBJ2-7
V gene: TRBV20-1
D gene: TRBD1
CDR3 DNA: TGCAGTGCTAGAGGCCCATCGATGGGACAGGGAAGGGGCGAGCAGTACTTC
CDR3 protein: CSARGPSMGQGRGEQYF

clone size: few
J gene: TRBJ2-5
V gene: TRBV9
D gene: -
CDR3 DNA: TGTGCCAGCAGCGTAGCTCAAGGGGCAGGAGAGACCCAGTACTTC
CDR3 protein: CASSVAQGAGETQYF

clone size: -
J gene: TRBJ1-6
V gene: TRBV14
D gene: -
CDR3 DNA: TGTGCCAGCAGCCCCCGGACGAGCTCCTATAATTCACCCCTCCACTTT
CDR3 protein: CASSPRTSSYNSPLHF

clone size: few
J gene: TRBJ1-5
V gene: TRBV12-3/TRBV12-4
D gene: TRBD1
CDR3 DNA: TGTGCCAGCAGACCACAGGGGGCTGTGGATCAGCCCCAGCATTTT
CDR3 protein: CASRPQGAVDQPQHF

clone size: few
J gene: TRBJ2-3
V gene: TRBV6-2/TRBV6-3
D gene: TRBD2
CDR3 DNA: TGTGCCAGCAGTTACACCCTAGCGGGGTTGGCAGATACGCAGTATTTT
CDR3 protein: CASSYTLAGLADTQYF

clone size: -
J gene: TRBJ2-5
V gene: TRBV5-1
D gene: -
CDR3 DNA: TGCGCCAGCAGCGGGGACCCCCACAATGAGCAGTACTTC
CDR3 protein: CASSGDPHNEQYF

clone size: -
J gene: TRBJ2-7
V gene: TRBV7-2
D gene: -
CDR3 DNA: TGTGCCAGCAGCCCGCCGAGTGGAAACGAGCGGTACTTC
CDR3 protein: CASSPPSGNERYF

clone size: -
J gene: TRBJ2-7
V gene: TRBV20-1
D gene: -
CDR3 DNA: TGCAGTGCTTACGGGAGCAAATACGAGCAGTACTTC
CDR3 protein: CSAYGSKYEQYF

clone size: few
J gene: TRBJ2-7
V gene: TRBV7-2
D gene: TRBD2
CDR3 DNA: TGTGCCAGCAGCTTAGAAGGGGTAGCGGGGAGCTACGAGCAGTACTTC
CDR3 protein: CASSLEGVAGSYEQYF

clone size: -
J gene: TRBJ2-5
V gene: TRBV20-1
D gene: TRBD2
CDR3 DNA: TGCAGTGCTAGAGATAGGCTAGCGGCGGCCCAGTACTTC
CDR3 protein: CSARDRLAAAQYF

clone size: -
J gene: TRBJ2-3
V gene: TRBV9
D gene: -
CDR3 DNA: TGTGCCAGCAGCGCCGCGGGTTTTCCTGGCGGCACAGATACGCAGTATTTT
CDR3 protein: CASSAAGFPGGTDTQYF

clone size: -
J gene: TRBJ2-7
V gene: TRBV2
D gene: TRBD2
CDR3 DNA: TGTGCCACCAACACTGGGGGGGAATTTAGCTACGAGCAGTACTTC
CDR3 protein: CATNTGGEFSYEQYF

clone size: once
J gene: TRBJ1-2
V gene: TRBV7-2
D gene: -
CDR3 DNA: TGTGCCAGCAGCCCCCTCGCGGCCTCCGGCTACACCTTC
CDR3 protein: CASSPLAASGYTF

clone size: -
J gene: TRBJ2-7
V gene: TRBV27
D gene: -
CDR3 DNA: TGTGCCAGCAGTTTATCTCCGGCGGGCGATACCTACGAGCAGTACTTC
CDR3 protein: CASSLSPAGDTYEQYF

clone size: few
J gene: TRBJ2-4
V gene: TRBV12-3/TRBV12-4
D gene: TRBD2
CDR3 DNA: TGTGCCAGCACCTTAGCGGGGGTGCGGTACTTC
CDR3 protein: CASTLAGVRYF

clone size: once
J gene: TRBJ1-6
V gene: TRBV20-1
D gene: TRBD1
CDR3 DNA: TGCAGTGCCCAGGAAGGGACAGGGGTATCACCCCTCCACTTT
CDR3 protein: CSAQEGTGVSPLHF

clone size: -
J gene: TRBJ2-7
V gene: TRBV6-2/TRBV6-3
D gene: TRBD1
CDR3 DNA: TGTGCCAGCAGTTCTCCCCCGGACAGGGGGGTTTACGAGCAGTACTTC
CDR3 protein: CASSSPPDRGVYEQYF

clone size: -
J gene: TRBJ2-3
V gene: TRBV7-3
D gene: TRBD2
CDR3 DNA: TGTGCCAGCAGCTTATACGCGGGGGGATTAGATACGCAGTATTTT
CDR3 protein: CASSLYAGGLDTQYF

clone size: -
J gene: TRBJ2-7
V gene: TRBV12-5
D gene: TRBD2
CDR3 DNA: TGTGCTAGTGGTAACGGACTAGCGGGCAACCAAGAGACTCAGTACTTC
CDR3 protein: CASGNGLAGNQETQYF

clone size: few
J gene: TRBJ1-1
V gene: TRBV5-1
D gene: TRBD1
CDR3 DNA: TGCGCCAGCAGCTTGGCCCCGCCGGGACAGGGGAGTGAAGCTTTCTTT
CDR3 protein: CASSLAPPGQGSEAFF

clone size: -
J gene: TRBJ2-2
V gene: TRBV10-2
D gene: -
CDR3 DNA: TGCGCCAGCAGACCTAGCGCGACCGGGGAGCTGTTTTTT
CDR3 protein: CASRPSATGELFF

clone size: -
J gene: TRBJ2-5
V gene: TRBV10-2
D gene: TRBD2
CDR3 DNA: TGCGCCAGCAGTGAAGGGACTAGCACCTACAATGAGCAGTACTTC
CDR3 protein: CASSEGTSTYNEQYF

clone size: -
J gene: TRBJ2-1
V gene: TRBV15
D gene: TRBD2
CDR3 DNA: TGTGCCACCAGCAGGGGACTAGCTGTACCCTACAATGAGCAGTTCTTC
CDR3 protein: CATSRGLAVPYNEQFF

clone size: -
J gene: TRBJ2-5
V gene: TRBV24-1
D gene: TRBD1
CDR3 DNA: TGTGCCACCAGTGAGCCCGGGACAGCCTACAATGAGCAGTACTTC
CDR3 protein: CATSEPGTAYNEQYF

clone size: -
J gene: TRBJ2-1
V gene: TRBV7-9
D gene: -
CDR3 DNA: TGTGCCAGCTCCCGGGGGAGAGCGTCTAATGAGCAGTTCTTC
CDR3 protein: CASSRGRASNEQFF

clone size: -
J gene: TRBJ2-5
V gene: TRBV5-1
D gene: -
CDR3 DNA: TGCGCCAGCAGCTTGGTGGTAGCGACTCAGGAGACCCAGTACTTC
CDR3 protein: CASSLVVATQETQYF

clone size: few
J gene: TRBJ1-1
V gene: TRBV10-3
D gene: -
CDR3 DNA: TGTGCCATCACCGAACGGGGCTCTGAAGCTTTCTTT
CDR3 protein: CAITERGSEAFF

clone size: -
J gene: TRBJ2-5
V gene: TRBV5-1
D gene: TRBD1
CDR3 DNA: TGCGCCAGCAGCAAACGGACAGGGGGCGGGGAGACCCAGTACTTC
CDR3 protein: CASSKRTGGGETQYF

clone size: -
J gene: TRBJ2-7
V gene: TRBV7-2
D gene: TRBD2
CDR3 DNA: TGTGCCAGCAGCTTTCAAGGGACTAGCGGGGGCTACGAGCAGTACTTC
CDR3 protein: CASSFQGTSGGYEQYF

clone size: -
J gene: TRBJ2-5
V gene: TRBV4-1
D gene: -
CDR3 DNA: TGCGCCAGCAGCCCTGGGGGTGGCGGCAATGAGCAGTACTTC
CDR3 protein: CASSPGGGGNEQYF

clone size: -
J gene: TRBJ1-4
V gene: TRBV7-9
D gene: TRBD1
CDR3 DNA: TGTGCCAGCAGCCCCCGGGCAGGGGGCAATGAAAAACTGTTTTTT
CDR3 protein: CASSPRAGGNEKLFF